Sequencing of this TCR beta chain was carried out in a study of human T cells and chemical hapten exposure. Study conclusions and caveats: Sensitization with DPC brought no change to TCRs above 1 in 1000 in frequency.

Each cDNA molecule in the library carried unique molecular identifiers. Original handling: Across samples, TCR counts had a median of about 93,000 and ranged from about 20,000 to 690,600. Via MiXCR, TCRdb re-called the reads, giving one row per CDR3 protein. The V and J calls were determined by TCRdb, not by the authors. The sample has about 120,000 distinct CDR3 sequences, 8.5% to 9% seen once; the top ten hold around 1.5%. Extraction yielded total RNA from whole blood (unfractionated). Remarks on this clonotype: Its antigen is currently unknown. A read error may explain this, as a much larger clone is one base away.

The germline V gene encodes CDR1 SGHDT and CDR2 YYEEEE. This CDR3 contains 17 residues. The genes are TRBV5-6 and TRBJ2-7, with D perhaps assigned TRBD1 or TRBD2 (5 bases each). Sequenced: whole blood. The clonotype comes from a human donor in good health. Some clones in this sample may be carry-over from other donors' samples. CDR3 in amino acids: CATSLAGTGKEFYEQYF. CDR3 in DNA: TGTGCCACCAGCTTGGCCGGGACGGGCAAAGAATTCTACGAGCAGTACTTC.